This T cell receptor (beta chain) comes out of a study of molecular identifiers for immune sequencing clone quantification. Libraries for naive CD8 T cells, which were made from roughly 21,000 to 960,000 sorted cells, drew on 10%, 30% or 50% of the RNA. Library preparation followed earlier protocols using designated TCR primers. TCRdb analysed the PCR reads with MiXCR anew, one entry per CDR3 protein. The data hold about 500,000 distinct CDR3 sequences, with 25% observed a single time. From germline, CDR1 is LNHNV and CDR2 YYDKDF (reference sequence). Trimming removed 2 bases from V and 3 bases from J, with 5 bases in between. The CDR3 sequence is 12 residues long. In its sample, this clonotype was seen a few times.

The sequenced material came from naive CD8+ T cells from blood, with Jurkat cell RNA spiked in. Subset given: FACS-sorted CD8+CD4-CCR7+CD45RA+ naive T cells. The clonotype originates from a human donor in good health. Some libraries in this study had Jurkat cell RNA spiked in. The chain couples TRBV15 to TRBJ2-7; D is uncertain. CDR3 sequence (DNA): TGTGCCACCAGCAGACAAGGCTACGAGCAGTACTTC. Translation: CATSRQGYEQYF.